This entry concerns a single T cell receptor beta chain. Its antigen is as yet unknown. TCRdb reprocessed the 5' RACE reads, keeping one entry per CDR3 protein, no DNA. The data show over 200,000 distinct CDR3 sequences, and the top ten clones hold around 0.42%. This record comes from a study of T cells expressing NK-cell markers. General study points: The study found dominant NKG2C+ clonotypes at roughly 1.0-7.5% of CD8+ T cells in roughly six donors. The CD3+CD56-NKG2C+ fraction was also led by these clonotypes in several donors.

CDR1 SGHTA and CDR2 FQGNSA come from the germline V gene. The CDR3 is 16 residues long. The clonotype originates from a young man in good health. The specimen sequenced was blood T cells: a sorted CD56 or NKG2C T cell subset, CD4+ or CD8+ T cells, or bulk PBMC T cells (not recorded which). V gene TRBV7-2 combines with J gene TRBJ2-5; TCRdb proposes TRBD1, but this gene call is untestable without DNA. The CDR3 is CASSLSGTPGVETQYF.